The rows below give T cell receptor beta chains drawn from one sample of a study of cytomegalovirus exposure and HLA in healthy donors. The repertoire was sequenced with immunoSEQ multiplex PCR; TCRdb's copy has only in-frame clones and lacks some. Of 110,000 or so clones in the sample, about 80% were seen once. The sample was PBMCs. These receptors were collected from a woman aged 45 to 65 in good health and CMV-seropositive. Both conserved end residues are part of each CDR3. The order of the fields is V gene, J gene, clone size, D gene, CDR3 protein, CDR3 DNA. A D gene is named only where the DNA matches it firmly. Not every row has a clone size; where given, it reads once, few, many or a size class.

TRBV11-1	TRBJ2-1	NA	TRBD2	CASRKREGANEQFF	TGTGCCAGCAGGAAGCGGGAGGGGGCAAATGAGCAGTTCTTC
TRBV7-2	TRBJ1-1	NA	NA	CASSLRLGGTEAFF	TGTGCCAGCAGCTTAAGACTGGGAGGGACTGAAGCTTTCTTT
TRBV5-1	TRBJ1-6	NA	TRBD1	CASGEGADSPLHF	TGCGCCAGTGGAGAGGGGGCTGATTCACCCCTCCACTTT
TRBV25-1	TRBJ1-1	NA	NA	CATSEQMNTEAFF	TGTGCCACCAGTGAACAGATGAACACTGAAGCTTTCTTT
TRBV5-6	TRBJ2-5	few	TRBD2	CASSSAGGIRETQYF	TGTGCCAGCAGCTCCGCCGGGGGGATACGAGAGACCCAGTACTTC
TRBV19	TRBJ2-5	NA	NA	CASSINDYQETQYF	TGTGCCAGTAGTATAAACGACTACCAAGAGACCCAGTACTTC
TRBV7-9	TRBJ2-5	NA	TRBD2	CASSGLADWYQETQYF	TGTGCCAGCAGCGGACTAGCGGATTGGTACCAAGAGACCCAGTACTTC
TRBV4-3	TRBJ2-5	once	TRBD2	CASSQEGREGQETQYF	TGCGCCAGCAGCCAAGAGGGACGGGAGGGGCAAGAGACCCAGTACTTC
TRBV5-1	TRBJ2-1	NA	NA	CASSLGPLGGATNEQFF	TGCGCCAGCAGCTTGGGCCCTTTGGGGGGGGCCACCAATGAGCAGTTCTTC
TRBV7-9	TRBJ1-1	few	TRBD1	CASSPGQGMNTEAFF	TGTGCCAGCAGCCCGGGACAGGGAATGAACACTGAAGCTTTCTTT
TRBV10-2	TRBJ2-2	NA	TRBD1	CASSNGQGAFGGELFF	TGCGCCAGCAGCAACGGACAGGGGGCGTTTGGCGGGGAGCTGTTTTTT
TRBV18	TRBJ1-2	once	TRBD1	CASSPQDRENYGYTF	TGTGCCAGCTCACCACAGGACAGGGAGAACTATGGCTACACCTTC
TRBV11-2	TRBJ2-1	few	TRBD2	CASSSAGSSYNEQFF	TGTGCCAGCAGCTCAGCGGGGAGCTCCTACAATGAGCAGTTCTTC
TRBV7-9	TRBJ2-2	NA	NA	CASSLGGQAGELFF	TGTGCCAGCAGCTTAGGAGGACAAGCCGGGGAGCTGTTTTTT
TRBV5-1	TRBJ2-7	few	TRBD2	CASSSGTSGYEQYF	TGCGCCAGCAGCTCCGGGACTAGCGGCTACGAGCAGTACTTC
TRBV11-2	TRBJ2-1	NA	TRBD2	CASSSTSGVLNEQFF	TGTGCCAGCAGCTCCACTAGCGGGGTTCTCAATGAGCAGTTCTTC
TRBV10-3	TRBJ2-1	few	NA	CAINRGKSYNEQFF	TGTGCCATCAACCGGGGGAAGTCCTACAATGAGCAGTTCTTC
TRBV4-3	TRBJ2-7	NA	NA	CASSQDHLPSALSYEQYF	TGCGCCAGCAGCCAAGATCACCTCCCTAGCGCCCTCTCCTACGAGCAGTACTTC
TRBV5-6	TRBJ1-2	few	NA	CASRRDSGYTF	TGTGCCAGCAGGCGGGACTCAGGCTACACCTTC
TRBV12-5	TRBJ2-3	NA	TRBD1	CASGLGPGQGPDTQYF	TGTGCTAGTGGTTTGGGACCGGGACAGGGACCAGATACGCAGTATTTT
TRBV5-1	TRBJ2-7	NA	TRBD1	CASSRSETGSYEQYF	TGCGCCAGCAGCAGGTCCGAGACAGGGTCCTACGAGCAGTACTTC
TRBV9	TRBJ2-3	once	TRBD2	CASSVGSGANEDTQYF	TGTGCCAGCAGCGTAGGTAGCGGGGCGAACGAAGATACGCAGTATTTT
TRBV7-4	TRBJ1-1	NA	NA	CASSPRTPMNTEAFF	TGTGCCAGCAGCCCACGGACTCCCATGAACACTGAAGCTTTCTTT
TRBV29-1	TRBJ2-3	once	NA	CSVFSEFRGTQYF	TGCAGCGTTTTTAGCGAATTCAGAGGGACGCAGTATTTT
TRBV10-3	TRBJ1-1	NA	TRBD1	CAISSGTGGTEAFF	TGTGCCATCAGCTCCGGGACAGGGGGGACTGAAGCTTTCTTT
TRBV23-1	TRBJ1-2	once	TRBD1	CASSQSGGRGQSYTF	TGCGCCAGCAGTCAATCGGGCGGCAGGGGGCAAAGCTACACCTTC
TRBV27	TRBJ2-2	NA	NA	CASSLNPGLAGSGELFF	TGTGCCAGCAGTTTAAATCCGGGCCTGGCAGGGTCCGGGGAGCTGTTTTTT
TRBV7-6	TRBJ1-1	NA	NA	CASSGPPGGRVNTEAFF	TGTGCCAGCAGCGGCCCCCCCGGGGGGCGGGTTAACACTGAAGCTTTCTTT
TRBV7-2	TRBJ2-7	NA	TRBD2	CASSTGLAGASEQYF	TGTGCCAGCAGCACGGGACTAGCGGGGGCATCGGAGCAGTACTTC
TRBV29-1	TRBJ2-7	few	TRBD2	CSAASGGVGEQYF	TGCAGCGCGGCTAGCGGGGGAGTAGGAGAGCAGTACTTC